The next 29 T cell receptor beta chains were all read from a single sample in a study of OX40 agonist ivuxolimab in advanced cancers. This table comes from immunoSEQ multiplex PCR, and its TCRdb copy is limited to in-frame clones, with some not included. This sample has 90,000 to 150,000 clones, with 85% to 90% found just once. Here the sequenced sample was CD4+ or CD8+ T cells sorted from blood, taken in a trial of the OX40 agonist ivuxolimab. The receptor set was obtained from an adult with an advanced solid tumor such as melanoma, head and neck, liver or kidney cancer.

The rearrangement joins TRBV19 to TRBJ2-3; 11 nucleotides line up with TRBD2. CDR3 length: 13 amino acids. The germline CDR1 and CDR2 sequences are LNHDA and SQIVND (reference sequence). The V gene end was trimmed by 8 bases and the J gene end by 3 bases; junction bases not matched to a gene: 1. The CDR3 DNA follows: TGTGCCAGTGCTAGCGGGAGGACAGATACGCAGTATTTT. Translated: CASASGRTDTQYF.

The chain recombines TRBV23-1 with TRBJ1-5, with unresolved D. TRBV23-1 is marked as an open reading frame, function uncertain. The CDR3 totals 14 residues. Trimming stripped 6 bases from V and 6 bases from J, with 15 bases between. The CDR3 coding sequence is TGCGCCAGCAGAAACCGCAGGAAGGCTCAGCCCCAGCATTTT. As protein: CASRNRRKAQPQHF.

The chain is built from TRBV30 and TRBJ1-1; no clear D. CDR1 is GTSNPN, CDR2 SVGIG, per germline (reference sequence). Deletions cut 7 bases from V and 1 base from J, with 13 bases between. This CDR3 is 13 amino acids long. The CDR3 coding sequence is TGTGCCTTGGGTAAGGGCGGGAACACTGAAGCTTTCTTT. As protein: CALGKGGNTEAFF.

This chain connects TRBV5-1 to TRBJ2-3, with TRBD1 identical over 8 bases. The CDR3 totals 15 residues. Trimming removed 2 bases from V and 2 bases from J; junction bases left unmatched: 4. Germline V gene lookup returns CDR1 SGHRS and CDR2 YFSETQ. This chain's CDR3 is CASSLQGQDTDTQYF. The CDR3 DNA sequence: TGCGCCAGCAGCTTACAGGGACAGGACACAGATACGCAGTATTTT.

The chain is built from TRBV5-8 and TRBJ2-1, with TRBD1 identical over 9 bases. The V and J ends lost 4 bases and 5 bases, in that order; junction bases with no gene match: 7. Per germline, CDR1 SGHTS and CDR2 YDEGEE. CDR3 length equals 15 residues. Here the CDR3 reads CASSLWTGADNEQFF. For the CDR3, the DNA is TGTGCCAGCAGCCTTTGGACAGGGGCTGACAATGAGCAGTTCTTC.

This chain connects TRBV5-6 to TRBJ1-3; D possibly corresponds to TRBD1 (5 bases). The CDR3 loop spans 13 amino acids. CDR1 is SGHDT, CDR2 YYEEEE, per germline. The V and J ends lost 3 bases and 4 bases respectively, with 8 bases between them. The chain's CDR3 is CASSWGQGNTIYF. DNA of the CDR3: TGTGCCAGCAGCTGGGGCCAGGGAAACACCATATATTTT. The full variable domain, completed using reference TRBV5-6 and TRBJ1-3, is DAGVTQSPTHLIKTRGQQVTLRCSPKSGHDTVSWYQQALGQGPQFIFQYYEEEERQRGNFPDRFSGHQFPNYSSELNVNALLLGDSALYLCASSWGQGNTIYFGEGSWLTVV.

V gene TRBV10-1 combines with J gene TRBJ2-7; 15 nucleotides line up with TRBD2. The CDR3 has 17 residues. Germline-derived CDR1 and CDR2 are WNHNN and SYGVQD (reference sequence). With V trimmed by 3 bases and J by 3 bases, 6 bases remained unmatched. CDR3 sequence (DNA): TGCGCCAGCAGTGATTGGACTAGCGGGGGGGCTATCTACGAGCAGTACTTC. This gives the protein CASSDWTSGGAIYEQYF.

The V gene is TRBV7-6, the J gene TRBJ2-7, with D tentatively TRBD2 (7 bases). Germline V lookup: CDR1 SGHVS, CDR2 FNYEAQ. The V end lost 3 bases, the J end lost 4 bases, and 19 bases lay between the germline ends. The CDR3 is made up of 16 amino acids. CDR3: CASSFPLRGGLYEQYF. CDR3 coding DNA: TGTGCCAGCAGCTTCCCCTTGCGCGGGGGCCTTTACGAGCAGTACTTC.

This rearrangement joins TRBV25-1 to TRBJ1-5, with a weak D call TRBD1 (6 bases). The length of the CDR3 is 13 residues. The V end was cut by 4 bases, the J end by 4 bases, with 8 bases between. Germline assignment: CDR1 MGHDK and CDR2 SYGVNS. The CDR3 DNA reads TGTGCCAGCAGTGGGGGGGCTAATCAGCCCCAGCATTTT. This encodes CASSGGANQPQHF.

The V and J genes are TRBV11-2 and TRBJ2-2; no clear D gene. The V and J ends lost 5 bases and 2 bases respectively, with 6 bases between them. The CDR3 totals 13 residues. Germline CDR1 and CDR2: SGHAT and FQNNGV. CDR3 DNA sequence: TGTGCCAGCAGCCATGCAAACACCGGGGAGCTGTTTTTT. It specifies CASSHANTGELFF.

The CDR3 sequence is CASSDGANYGYTF. In nucleotides, the CDR3 is TGTGCCAGCAGCGACGGAGCTAACTATGGCTACACCTTC. J is TRBJ1-2 and V is TRBV5-6; D is uncertain. Trimming pared 4 bases from V and 0 bases from J, leaving 7 bases between. CDR1 is SGHDT, CDR2 YYEEEE, per germline. The CDR3 extends over 13 amino acids. Full variable domain (missing parts from reference TRBV5-6 and TRBJ1-2): DAGVTQSPTHLIKTRGQQVTLRCSPKSGHDTVSWYQQALGQGPQFIFQYYEEEERQRGNFPDRFSGHQFPNYSSELNVNALLLGDSALYLCASSDGANYGYTFGSGTRLTVV.

The table lists this clone with a few counts. The chain uses TRBV28 and TRBJ2-7, with 8 bases aligning to TRBD2. There are 14 residues in the CDR3. The V segment lost 5 bases and the J segment 3 bases; nucleotides outside the gene matches: 6. Germline CDR1 MDHEN, CDR2 SYDVKM. CDR3 amino acids: CASSLGTSGYEQYF. The CDR3 nucleotides are TGTGCCAGCAGTCTCGGGACTAGTGGCTACGAGCAGTACTTC.

Turning to this clone: Other DNA sequences within the sample encode an identical CDR3. The rearrangement links TRBV10-3 to TRBJ1-5; D is ambiguous. V lost 0 bases and J lost 5, with 5 bases in between. This CDR3 has 13 residues. Germline V lookup: CDR1 ENHRY, CDR2 SYGVKD. This CDR3 is CAISESTDQPQHF. DNA for the CDR3: TGTGCCATCAGTGAGTCGACGGATCAGCCCCAGCATTTT.

The V gene is TRBV11-3, the J gene TRBJ2-2; D unresolved. CDR1 SGHNT and CDR2 YENEEA come from the germline V gene. The CDR3 totals 15 residues. The V and J ends lost 1 base and 0 bases respectively, with 6 bases between them. DNA of the CDR3: TGTGCCAGCAGCTTAGCCAGCTCGAACACCGGGGAGCTGTTTTTT. Its protein is CASSLASSNTGELFF.

The chain joins TRBV19 to TRBJ1-2; 8 bases agree with TRBD1. J gave up 1 base and V 4 bases, and 8 bases lay outside the gene matches. From germline, CDR1 is LNHDA and CDR2 SQIVND (reference sequence). The CDR3 consists of 16 residues. This CDR3 is CASSKSLTGDNYGYTF. CDR3 coding DNA: TGTGCCAGTAGTAAGAGTTTGACAGGGGATAACTATGGCTACACCTTC.

The chain combines TRBV28 with TRBJ1-5, with TRBD1 identical over 10 bases. The CDR3 runs 15 residues. Germline V gives CDR1 MDHEN, CDR2 SYDVKM. Trimming at V came to 6 bases and at J to 2 bases, leaving 4 bases not matched to a gene. In DNA, the CDR3 is TGTGCCAGCAGGACAGGGGGCGAGGGCAATCAGCCCCAGCATTTT. Protein product: CASRTGGEGNQPQHF.

This clone was seen once. The chain couples TRBV2 to TRBJ2-2, with unresolved D. V was cut by 6 bases and J by 6 bases, with 17 bases left in between. The CDR3 has 15 amino acids. Germline lookup yields CDR1 SNHLY and CDR2 FYNNEI. The CDR3 reads CASSERTRDAGELFF. DNA of the CDR3: TGTGCCAGCAGCGAGAGGACCCGCGACGCCGGGGAGCTGTTTTTT.

V and J are TRBV28 and TRBJ2-3; weak D call: TRBD2 (5 bases). This CDR3 comprises 12 residues. V dropped 11 bases and J dropped 2 bases, with 11 bases sitting between them. CDR1 MDHEN and CDR2 SYDVKM come from the germline V gene. The CDR3 spells CAVAEVTDTQYF. The CDR3 bases are TGTGCCGTGGCGGAGGTCACAGATACGCAGTATTTT.

The chain carries TRBV11-2 and TRBJ2-5, with 11 bases aligning to TRBD2. Trimming removed 3 bases from V and 3 bases from J; junction bases left unmatched: 12. The germline gives CDR1 SGHAT, CDR2 FQNNGV. This CDR3 has 18 residues. This CDR3 is CASSFRLAGPPGEETQYF. Here the CDR3 DNA reads TGTGCCAGCAGCTTTAGACTAGCGGGGCCACCAGGGGAAGAGACCCAGTACTTC.

CDR3: CASSQDEGLNSPLHF. CDR3 sequence (DNA): TGCGCCAGCAGCCAAGATGAGGGGCTTAATTCACCCCTCCACTTT. The J gene is TRBJ1-6, the V gene TRBV4-3; D is possibly TRBD1 (5 bases). The CDR3 contains 15 residues. From germline, CDR1 is LGHNA and CDR2 YSLEER. With 0 bases removed from V and 6 bases from J, the gap between germline ends came to 9 bases.

This sequence joins TRBV6-5 and TRBJ1-5; TRBD1 aligns across 9 bases. Germline loops: CDR1 MNHEY, CDR2 SVGAGI. Trimming cost V 6 bases and J 4 bases; bases outside gene matches: 7. The CDR3 spans 15 residues. CDR3 in amino acids: CASRPGTGINQPQHF. The CDR3 DNA reads TGTGCCAGCAGGCCTGGGACAGGGATAAATCAGCCCCAGCATTTT.

The J gene is TRBJ1-4, the V gene TRBV5-6; D not resolved. The V end lost 6 bases, the J end lost 2 bases, and 11 bases lay between the germline ends. The CDR3 length is 14 residues. The germline gives CDR1 SGHDT, CDR2 YYEEEE. CDR3 DNA sequence: TGTGCCAGCAAACTCCAGAGCACTAATGAAAAACTGTTTTTT. Translating it yields CASKLQSTNEKLFF.

The rearrangement links TRBV25-1 to TRBJ2-1; D may be TRBD1 or TRBD2 (5 bases each). From germline, CDR1 is MGHDK and CDR2 SYGVNS. The germline V and J ends were trimmed by 5 bases and 6 bases, with 14 bases remaining between them. The CDR3 sequence is 14 residues long. CDR3 protein: CASSRPGTSNEQFF. The CDR3, as DNA: TGTGCCAGCAGTCGACCGGGGACCTCCAATGAGCAGTTCTTC.

The genes are TRBV5-1 and TRBJ2-5, with 9 bases aligning to TRBD1. TRBJ2-7 explains the end of the DNA better; the J call may be wrong. From germline, CDR1 is SGHRS and CDR2 YFSETQ. The CDR3 is 14 amino acids. The CDR3 is CASTTLGQGYEQYF. The CDR3 DNA reads as TGCGCCAGCACCACTTTAGGACAGGGGTACGAGCAGTACTTC.

This rearrangement joins TRBV29-1 to TRBJ1-1; 7 bases match TRBD1. This CDR3 has 13 amino acids. The germline V gene encodes CDR1 SQVTM and CDR2 ANQGSEA. Trimming at V came to 3 bases and at J to 0 bases, leaving 1 base not matched to a gene. CDR3 residues: CSVEGTVNTEAFF. As DNA, the CDR3 is TGCAGCGTTGAGGGGACAGTGAACACTGAAGCTTTCTTT.

The J gene is TRBJ2-7, the V gene TRBV18, with 8 bases aligning to TRBD1. The CDR3 has 15 residues. V shed 0 bases and J 4 bases; nucleotides not matched to a gene: 5. Germline loops: CDR1 KGHSH, CDR2 LQKENI. CDR3 sequence (DNA): TGTGCCAGCTCACCACCGGGACAGGCCCAATACGAGCAGTACTTC. Translated, it gives CASSPPGQAQYEQYF.

V usage is TRBV5-1 and J usage is TRBJ2-3; D is possibly TRBD1 (6 bases). The ends were cut back, 0 bases at V and 4 bases at J, with 18 bases in the middle. CDR3 length: 17 residues. Germline values: CDR1 SGHRS, CDR2 YFSETQ. CDR3 bases: TGCGCCAGCAGCTTGGTGGGGTCCAGGGGTTCATCAGATACGCAGTATTTT. Its protein product is CASSLVGSRGSSDTQYF.

This chain uses TRBV5-1 with TRBJ2-5, with TRBD2 matching 12 bases. The CDR3 consists of 15 residues. V shed 4 bases and J 4 bases; nucleotides not matched to a gene: 5. Germline CDR1 is SGHRS and CDR2 is YFSETQ. The CDR3: CASSRTSGVLETQYF. The DNA of the CDR3 is TGCGCCAGCAGCAGGACTAGCGGGGTCTTAGAGACCCAGTACTTC.

V and J are TRBV4-1 and TRBJ2-1, with TRBD2 matching 15 bases. CDR1 is MGHRA and CDR2 is YSYEKL in the germline V gene. This CDR3 contains 18 residues. V shed 4 bases, J shed 7 bases, and the junction held 11 bases outside the gene matches. The CDR3 DNA reads as TGCGCCAGCAGCCCGAGGACTAGCGGGGGGGCAGTTAATAATGAGCAGTTCTTC. The encoded protein is CASSPRTSGGAVNNEQFF.